This TCR beta chain was sequenced during a study of T cells in Graves' hyperthyroidism and ophthalmopathy. This clonotype was picked up many times. Its antigen is not known. CDR3 length equals 14 residues. Germline V lookup: CDR1 GTSNPN, CDR2 SVGIG (reference sequence). Trimming cost V 0 bases and J 5 bases, with 11 bases left between them. Not enrolled were patients with uncontrolled infection, other autoimmune disease, pregnancy or lactation. Clinical symptoms, serum thyroxine, TRAb, thyroid ultrasound and orbital computed tomography informed diagnoses. General observations from the study: Most expanded thyroid clonotypes above 0.001 recurred in blood.

The TCR beta CDR3 regions underwent amplification using RNA transcripts as the source. An initial round of RT-PCR targeting the TCR CDR3 relied on the HTBI primer set. TCRdb reprocessed the multiplex PCR reads via MiXCR and lists one record per CDR3 protein. The data hold about 580,000 distinct CDR3 sequences, with roughly 13% observed a single time. This chain links TRBV30 with TRBJ2-1; D remains unclear. This receptor was taken from a woman between 25 and 40 years old with Graves' hyperthyroidism that later progressed to Graves' ophthalmopathy. The sample comprised blood. CDR3 DNA sequence: TGTGCCTGGAGTGTACTCAAGCTGGACAATGAGCAGTTCTTC. It translates to CAWSVLKLDNEQFF.